This TCR beta chain was recorded in a study of Graves' ophthalmopathy and Graves' hyperthyroidism. Many counts were recorded for this clonotype. What it binds is unknown. Germline CDR1 SGHDN, CDR2 FVKESK. CDR3 length: 15 residues. Trimming took 0 bases from V and 5 from J, leaving 13 bases between them. Findings and limits, study-wide: In blood, most expanded thyroid clonotypes above 0.001 frequency were also detected.

The TCR beta CDR3 regions underwent amplification from RNA transcripts. Second-round multiplex PCR followed a first-round RT-PCR using HTBI primers. TCRdb analysed the multiplex PCR reads with MiXCR anew, one entry per CDR3 protein. The sample has about 1.2 million distinct CDR3 sequences, about two fifths seen once. Among the hyperthyroidism patients, all were newly diagnosed, aged 18 to 65, with under 2 months' duration. The specimen was peripheral blood or thyroid tissue (not recorded which). The TCR sequence derives from an adult man with Graves' hyperthyroidism. This sequence joins TRBV14 and TRBJ1-1; possible D gene TRBD1, 5 bases. This CDR3 reads CASSQDRATWTEAFF. The DNA for the CDR3 is TGTGCCAGCAGCCAAGACAGGGCCACATGGACTGAAGCTTTCTTT.